A single sample is the source of the 27 T cell receptor beta chains below, sequenced in a study of regulatory T cells in long-lasting Graves disease. To make TCR beta libraries, researchers used iRepertoire HTBI primers and Arm-PCR of CDR3 regions. A single record per CDR3 protein comes from TCRdb applying MiXCR to the multiplex PCR reads. The data contain about 500,000 distinct CDR3 sequences, 12% of them seen just once; the ten biggest clones take up roughly 8.9%. The time point was: newly diagnosed GD, antithyroid drugs for less than 3 months. From RNA extracted from PBMCs, the TCR library was made. These data were also reused for a study on T cells in Graves' hyperthyroidism and ophthalmopathy.

This specimen was peripheral blood mononuclear cells (PBMCs), taken at new diagnosis, from a patient treated with antithyroid drugs. Source of these receptors: a young woman with Graves disease.

The genes are TRBV20-1 and TRBJ2-3; 7 bases are shared with TRBD2. With V trimmed by 3 bases and J by 5 bases, 8 bases remained unmatched. CDR1 is DFQATT and CDR2 is SNEGSKA in the germline V gene (reference sequence). There are 14 residues in the CDR3. The DNA for the CDR3 is TGCAGTGCTAGTGGCGGGAGCGGTAGAGATACGCAGTATTTT. This gives the protein CSASGGSGRDTQYF.

This clonotype was detected a few times. The genes are TRBV13 and TRBJ1-1, with 8 nucleotides matching TRBD1. Per germline, CDR1 PRHDT and CDR2 FYEKMQ (reference sequence). The CDR3 is 15 residues long. The V segment lost 4 bases and the J segment 6 bases; nucleotides outside the gene matches: 10. As DNA, the CDR3 is TGTGCCAGCAGCTGGCCGACAGGGGTTGGGTCTGAAGCTTTCTTT. The encoded protein is CASSWPTGVGSEAFF.

The V gene is TRBV29-1, the J gene TRBJ2-6; D remains ambiguous. The V gene lost 3 bases and the J gene lost 3 bases, with 6 bases spanning the gap. CDR3 length: 13 residues. Looked up from germline, CDR1 is SQVTM and CDR2 is ANQGSEA. CDR3 bases: TGCAGCGTTGACCGGGTTGGGGCCAACGTCCTGACTTTC. It translates to CSVDRVGANVLTF.

This clonotype was counted at least ten times. The chain joins TRBV6-5 to TRBJ2-2; D is uncertain. The germline gives CDR1 MNHEY, CDR2 SVGAGI. Trimming removed 0 bases from V and 13 bases from J, with 9 bases in between. This CDR3 is built from 12 residues. The CDR3 is CASSYSSTPLFF. The CDR3 nucleotides read TGTGCCAGCAGTTACTCCTCCACCCCGCTGTTTTTT.

As for this clonotype: It may be a read error: a sequence one base away is much more abundant. The rearrangement joins TRBV12-3 or TRBV12-4 to TRBJ2-2; no firm D call. Trimming removed 3 bases from V and 3 bases from J, with 8 bases in between. This CDR3 comprises 14 residues. DNA for the CDR3: TGTGCCAGCAGTTTCCGTTGGGACACCGGGGAGCTGTTTTTT. The encoded protein is CASSFRWDTGELFF.

This clonotype was recorded at least ten times. J is TRBJ2-2 and V is TRBV6-2 or TRBV6-3, with a weak D call TRBD1 (6 bases). The V end lost 5 bases, the J end lost 0 bases, and 10 bases lay between the germline ends. Germline lookup yields CDR1 MNHEY and CDR2 SVGEGT. The CDR3 has 15 amino acids. CDR3 sequence reads: CASSGQPANTGELFF. CDR3 coding DNA: TGTGCCAGCAGTGGACAGCCCGCGAACACCGGGGAGCTGTTTTTT.

This clonotype was observed at least ten times. The gene calls are TRBV7-3 and TRBJ2-2; TRBD2 matches 9 bases. This CDR3 has 15 amino acids. The junction had 4 bases not matched to a gene; V was cut back by 3 bases and J by 5 bases. Germline CDR1 and CDR2: SGHTA and FQGTGA. CDR3 DNA: TGTGCCAGCAGCTTTGCGGGAGGGTGGACCGGGGAGCTGTTTTTT. Translated: CASSFAGGWTGELFF.

This clonotype came up many times. The V call is TRBV2, the J call TRBJ2-5; D uncertain. The CDR3 spans 12 residues. Trimming cost V 7 bases and J 0 bases, with 6 bases left between them. CDR1 SNHLY and CDR2 FYNNEI come from the germline V gene. The DNA for the CDR3 is TGTGCCAGCAAGGCAGACCAAGAGACCCAGTACTTC. It specifies CASKADQETQYF.

This clonotype has only a few counts. The DNA of the CDR3 is TGTGCCAGCAGCCAACCACAGGGAATGGAGACCTACGAGCAGTACTTC. Translated: CASSQPQGMETYEQYF. The genes are TRBV7-9 and TRBJ2-7; tentatively, D is TRBD1 (6 bases). V was pared by 5 bases and J by 2 bases, with 19 bases between. From germline, CDR1 is SEHNR and CDR2 FQNEAQ (reference sequence). The CDR3 is 16 amino acids.

This clonotype was picked up many times. V is TRBV20-1 and J is TRBJ2-3; D might be TRBD2 (6 bases). CDR1 DFQATT and CDR2 SNEGSKA come from the germline V gene (reference sequence). The CDR3 length is 16 residues. Trimming took off 1 base at V and 3 bases at J, with 17 bases between the two ends. DNA of the CDR3: TGCAGTGCTAGAGCGGCGCGGGCCCGGGGGACAGATACGCAGTATTTT. It encodes CSARAARARGTDTQYF.

This chain connects TRBV9 to TRBJ1-6, with 8 bases lining up with TRBD1. The V and J ends lost 4 bases and 9 bases, in that order; junction bases with no gene match: 9. CDR1 and CDR2 from the germline V gene are SGDLS and YYNGEE. The CDR3 runs to 15 residues. This CDR3 is CASSPTGTGRSPLHF. CDR3 coding DNA: TGTGCCAGCAGCCCGACCGGGACAGGACGTTCACCCCTCCACTTT.

V gene TRBV4-1 combines with J gene TRBJ2-3; D possibly uses TRBD1 or TRBD2 (5 bases each). CDR1 and CDR2 from the germline V gene are MGHRA and YSYEKL. There are 16 residues in the CDR3. V gave up 4 bases and J gave up 2 bases, with 16 bases separating them. In nucleotides, the CDR3 is TGCGCCAGCAGCCCCCCTACGGGACCTCCCACAGATACGCAGTATTTT. Translation: CASSPPTGPPTDTQYF.

This clonotype was observed a few times. V and J are TRBV25-1 and TRBJ2-3; D assignment may be TRBD1 or TRBD2 (5 bases each). Trimming shortened V by 5 bases and J by 1 base, and 22 bases separated the two germline ends. Germline values: CDR1 MGHDK, CDR2 SYGVNS. The CDR3 runs 18 residues. As DNA, the CDR3 is TGTGCCAGCAGTAACTCCGGACAAGGTTGGGGACGCACAGATACGCAGTATTTT. Its protein product is CASSNSGQGWGRTDTQYF.

This clonotype was observed many times. The rearrangement joins TRBV27 to TRBJ1-4; 8 bases align to TRBD1. From germline, CDR1 is MNHEY and CDR2 SMNVEV (reference sequence). Trimming at V came to 4 bases and at J to 4 bases, leaving 5 bases not matched to a gene. The CDR3 has 15 amino acids. The CDR3 DNA is TGTGCCAGCAGTTGGACAGGGTCATTTAATGAAAAACTGTTTTTT. It specifies CASSWTGSFNEKLFF.

This clonotype was counted a single time. A read error is likely here: a far larger clone is one base away. This chain links TRBV11-2 with TRBJ2-4; 15 nucleotides match TRBD2. Germline V gene lookup returns CDR1 SGHAT and CDR2 FQNNGV. The CDR3 runs 15 residues. The CDR3, as DNA: TGTGCCAGCAGACCAGGGACTAGCGGGAGGAATGAGCAGCTCTTC. Protein product: CASRPGTSGRNEQLF. Full variable domain (missing parts from reference TRBV11-2 and TRBJ2-4): EAGVAQSPRYKIIEKRQSVAFWCNPISGHATLYWYQQILGQGPKLLIQFQNNGVVDDSQLPKDRFSAERLKGVDSTLKIQPAKLEDSAVYLCASRPGTSGRNEQLFGAGTRLSVL.

Many counts were recorded for this clonotype. The V gene is TRBV7-9, the J gene TRBJ1-1; no clear D gene. V was clipped by 3 bases and J by 0 bases, with 8 bases between them. CDR1 is SEHNR, CDR2 FQNEAQ, per germline (reference sequence). The CDR3 loop spans 14 amino acids. The CDR3 DNA is TGTGCCAGCAGCTTGGCGGTCATGAACACTGAAGCTTTCTTT. It translates to CASSLAVMNTEAFF. Full variable domain (rest looked up from reference TRBV7-9 and TRBJ1-1): DTGVSQNPRHKITKRGQNVTFRCDPISEHNRLYWYRQTLGQGPEFLTYFQNEAQLEKSRLLSDRFSAERPKGSFSTLEIQRTEQGDSAMYLCASSLAVMNTEAFFGQGTRLTVV.

This clonotype appeared many times. The V call is TRBV27, the J call TRBJ1-1, with D possibly being TRBD1 (5 bases). Deletions cut 5 bases from V and 8 bases from J, with 18 bases between. The V gene's germline CDR1 is MNHEY and CDR2 SMNVEV (reference sequence). The CDR3 is made up of 14 amino acids. The CDR3 region is CASSPLWGRREAFF. The CDR3 region has the DNA TGTGCCAGCAGTCCCCTTTGGGGCCGTAGGGAAGCTTTCTTT.

This clonotype was seen only a few times. This chain joins TRBV28 and TRBJ2-5; D may be TRBD1 (5 bases). The CDR3 spans 13 residues. In germline, CDR1 is MDHEN, CDR2 SYDVKM. The ends were cut back, 3 bases at V and 5 bases at J, with 10 bases in the middle. This CDR3 is CASSFPGLETQYF. The DNA for the CDR3 is TGTGCCAGCAGTTTCCCAGGGCTTGAGACCCAGTACTTC. The full variable domain, with the rest looked up from reference TRBV28 and TRBJ2-5, is DVKVTQSSRYLVKRTGEKVFLECVQDMDHENMFWYRQDPGLGLRLIYFSYDVKMKEKGDIPEGYSVSREKKERFSLILESASTNQTSMYLCASSFPGLETQYFGPGTRLLVL.

This clonotype has ten or more counts. The chain has TRBV2 and TRBJ2-1; 8 bases line up with TRBD2. V gave up 4 bases and J gave up 5 bases; unmatched junction bases: 4. The germline gives CDR1 SNHLY, CDR2 FYNNEI. The CDR3 sequence is 14 residues long. The CDR3 sequence is CASSAGGEDNEQFF. The CDR3 DNA follows: TGTGCCAGCAGTGCGGGAGGGGAAGACAATGAGCAGTTCTTC.

The chain is built from TRBV7-2 and TRBJ1-1; 10 nucleotides match TRBD1. CDR1 is SGHTA, CDR2 FQGNSA, per germline. The CDR3 has 16 residues. Losses at the gene ends were 3 bases for V and 4 bases for J; bases not matched to a gene: 8. The CDR3 reads CASSLGGQGFPTEAFF. DNA of the CDR3: TGTGCCAGCAGCTTGGGGGGACAGGGGTTCCCCACTGAAGCTTTCTTT. Complete variable domain (other parts from reference TRBV7-2 and TRBJ1-1): GAGVSQSPSNKVTEKGKDVELRCDPISGHTALYWYRQSLGQGLEFLIYFQGNSAPDKSGLPSDRFSAERTGGSVSTLTIQRTQQEDSAVYLCASSLGGQGFPTEAFFGQGTRLTVV.

The chain has TRBV29-1 and TRBJ1-4; D gene uncertain. The CDR3 has 13 amino acids. The germline gives CDR1 SQVTM, CDR2 ANQGSEA. V shed 6 bases and J shed 0 bases, with 8 bases lying between them. CDR3 nucleotides: TGCAGCGTCCAGGTTGCAACTAATGAAAAACTGTTTTTT. As protein: CSVQVATNEKLFF.

V is TRBV20-1 and J is TRBJ1-5; 10 bases line up with TRBD1. The CDR3 is 17 residues long. Germline values: CDR1 DFQATT, CDR2 SNEGSKA (reference sequence). With 0 bases clipped from V and 2 bases from J, the junction kept 7 bases outside the gene matches. The CDR3 loop is CSARDSGQGKGNQPQHF. The CDR3 DNA reads TGCAGTGCTAGAGACTCGGGACAGGGGAAAGGCAATCAGCCCCAGCATTTT.

This clonotype was picked up a small number of times. The chain recombines TRBV13 with TRBJ2-3, with 8 nucleotides matching TRBD2. Unmatched junction bases numbered 6, after V lost 5 bases and J lost 5 bases. Germline-derived CDR1 and CDR2 are PRHDT and FYEKMQ (reference sequence). The CDR3 is 14 amino acids. The CDR3 DNA reads as TGTGCCAGCAGCGAAGCGGGAGATGGAGATACGCAGTATTTT. Protein product: CASSEAGDGDTQYF.

This clonotype was recorded many times. The rearrangement links TRBV2 to TRBJ2-7, with TRBD1 matching 7 bases. The CDR3 runs to 15 residues. V lost 3 bases to trimming and J lost 4 bases; unmatched junction nucleotides: 9. Per the germline V gene, CDR1 is SNHLY and CDR2 is FYNNEI. CDR3 residues: CASSDPTGKEYEQYF. The CDR3 DNA reads as TGTGCCAGCAGTGACCCGACAGGGAAAGAGTACGAGCAGTACTTC.

In this sample, this clonotype turned up many times. This chain joins TRBV2 and TRBJ2-7; 7 bases map to TRBD1. V dropped 7 bases and J dropped 2; count of bases not matched to a gene: 11. Germline V CDR1 and CDR2: SNHLY, FYNNEI. This CDR3 has 15 amino acids. The CDR3 DNA sequence: TGTGCCAGCAACGAGGTAAAGACAGGGACCTACGAGCAGTACTTC. Translating gives CASNEVKTGTYEQYF.

This clonotype was detected only a few times. This may arise from a read error, as a much more abundant clone is one base away. This chain connects TRBV27 to TRBJ2-7, with 7 bases identical to TRBD1. CDR1 MNHEY and CDR2 SMNVEV come from the germline V gene (reference sequence). This CDR3 comprises 16 residues. V lost 4 bases, J lost 3 bases, and 12 bases stayed unmatched. The CDR3 sequence: CASSSSAGTAHYEQYF. CDR3 in DNA: TGTGCCAGCAGTTCATCAGCCGGGACAGCCCACTACGAGCAGTACTTC.

This clonotype has ten or more counts. The J gene is TRBJ1-2, the V gene TRBV7-9, with TRBD1 as a possible D gene (6 bases). V lost 5 bases and J 7 bases, leaving 20 bases between the germline ends. Germline V gene lookup returns CDR1 SEHNR and CDR2 FQNEAQ (reference sequence). The CDR3 loop spans 15 amino acids. The CDR3 sequence: CASSGSEGVTGGYTF. The CDR3 DNA reads TGTGCCAGCAGCGGTTCCGAGGGGGTGACTGGTGGCTACACCTTC.